This T cell receptor (beta chain) was sequenced during a study of breast tumors, draining lymph nodes, adjacent tissues. Samples came from axillary lymph nodes draining the breast cancer. The CDR3 sequence is 14 residues long. On this clonotype itself: Its ends do not fully match the called genes, so a read error is possible.

TCRdb redid the calling of the multiplex PCR reads with MiXCR, one entry per CDR3 protein. The sample has about 89,000 distinct CDR3 sequences; around 30% are singletons. The chain recombines TRBV23-1 with TRBJ2-2; TRBD1 or TRBD2 may be the D gene (6 bases each). TRBV23-1 is identified as an open reading frame with a role that is uncertain. The receptor comes from a female donor with breast cancer. Some clones in this sample may be carry-over from other donors' samples. Sequenced: axillary lymph node tissue. The CDR3 loop reads CASSPRRGNGELFF. The CDR3 DNA reads TGTGCCAGCAGTCCTCGGAGGGGGAACGGGGAGCTGTTTTTT.